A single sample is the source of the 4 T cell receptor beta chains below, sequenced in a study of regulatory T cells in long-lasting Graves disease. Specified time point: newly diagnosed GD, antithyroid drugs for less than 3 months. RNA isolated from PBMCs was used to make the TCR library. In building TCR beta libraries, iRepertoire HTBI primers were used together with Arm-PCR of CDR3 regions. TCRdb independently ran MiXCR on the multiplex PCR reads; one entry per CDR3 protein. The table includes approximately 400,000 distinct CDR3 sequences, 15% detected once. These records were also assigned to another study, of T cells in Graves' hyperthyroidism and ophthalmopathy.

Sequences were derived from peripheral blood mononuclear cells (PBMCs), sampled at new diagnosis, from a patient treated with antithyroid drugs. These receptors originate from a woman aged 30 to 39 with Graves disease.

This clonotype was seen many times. The CDR3 loop is CASSLSRTLAGASYNEQFF. DNA for the CDR3: TGTGCCAGCAGCCTCTCTCGCACACTAGCGGGGGCATCCTACAATGAGCAGTTCTTC. V is TRBV11-2 and J is TRBJ2-1, with 11 bases aligning to TRBD2. The CDR3 extends over 19 amino acids. The junction had 13 bases not matched to a gene; V was cut back by 5 bases and J by 1 base. In germline, CDR1 is SGHAT, CDR2 FQNNGV.

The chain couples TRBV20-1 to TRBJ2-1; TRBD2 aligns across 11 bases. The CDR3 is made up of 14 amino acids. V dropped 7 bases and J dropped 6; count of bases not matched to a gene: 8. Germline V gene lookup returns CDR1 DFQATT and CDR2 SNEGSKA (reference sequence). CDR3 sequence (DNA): TGCAGTGTTTCTCTAGCGGGAGGACTCAATGAGCAGTTCTTC. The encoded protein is CSVSLAGGLNEQFF.

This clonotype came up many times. CDR3 DNA: TGCGCCAGCAGCGGTCAAGGACAGCACACTGAAGCTTTCTTT. Amino acids: CASSGQGQHTEAFF. This sequence joins TRBV5-1 and TRBJ1-1, with a possible D match to TRBD1 (6 bases). Trimming took 4 bases from V and 3 from J, leaving 13 bases between them. The CDR3 loop spans 14 amino acids. In germline, CDR1 is SGHRS, CDR2 YFSETQ.

This chain's CDR3 is CASSVSTGGPYEQYF. The CDR3 nucleotides read TGTGCCAGCAGCGTAAGTACGGGAGGGCCATACGAGCAGTACTTC. The chain has TRBV9 and TRBJ2-3, with 8 bases matching TRBD2. The DNA end favors TRBJ2-7, so the J call may be wrong. The CDR3 contains 15 residues. CDR1 is SGDLS and CDR2 is YYNGEE in the germline V gene.